This T cell receptor beta chain originates from a study of cytomegalovirus exposure and HLA in healthy donors. Study summary: Some 77 million unique TCRs from HLA-typed donors were held in an early release of data.

Germline V gene sequence: CDR1 MNHEY, CDR2 SVGAGI. J gave up 6 bases and V 4 bases, and 5 bases lay outside the gene matches. There are 16 residues in the CDR3. PCR employed 60 Vbeta and 13 Jbeta primers. Generated by immunoSEQ multiplex PCR, the TCRdb table keeps only in-frame clones and is missing some. The repertoire holds 70,000 to 100,000 clones, with approximately 80% as singletons. On this clone itself: As yet, its antigen is unknown.

Study findings and constraints: The authors later found TCR association rates varying by HLA locus, with DRB1 most and HLA-C fewest. Some V segments, TRBV6-2 and TRBV6-3 among them, were indistinguishable and were therefore excluded.

The sequenced sample consisted of PBMCs. V and J are TRBV6-5 and TRBJ2-3; 15 bases match TRBD2. The receptor comes from a man aged 18-30 years in good health and CMV-seronegative. The CDR3 spells CASSSEGLAGGDTQYF. The CDR3 region has the DNA TGTGCCAGCAGTTCCGAAGGACTAGCGGGGGGGGATACGCAGTATTTT.